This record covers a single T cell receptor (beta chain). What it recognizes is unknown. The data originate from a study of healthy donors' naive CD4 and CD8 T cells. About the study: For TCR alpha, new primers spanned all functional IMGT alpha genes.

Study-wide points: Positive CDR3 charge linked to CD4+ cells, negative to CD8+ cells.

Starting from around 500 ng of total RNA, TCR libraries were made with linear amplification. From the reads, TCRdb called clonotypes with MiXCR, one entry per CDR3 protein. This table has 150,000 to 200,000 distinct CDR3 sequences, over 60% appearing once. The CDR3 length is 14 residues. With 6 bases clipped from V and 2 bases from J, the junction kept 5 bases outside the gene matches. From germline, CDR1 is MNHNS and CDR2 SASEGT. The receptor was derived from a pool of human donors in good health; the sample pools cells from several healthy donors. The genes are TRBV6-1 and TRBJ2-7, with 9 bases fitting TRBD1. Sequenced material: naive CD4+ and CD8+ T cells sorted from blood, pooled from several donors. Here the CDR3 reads CASSRRDRAYEQYF. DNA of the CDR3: TGTGCCAGCAGCCGCCGGGACAGGGCCTACGAGCAGTACTTC.